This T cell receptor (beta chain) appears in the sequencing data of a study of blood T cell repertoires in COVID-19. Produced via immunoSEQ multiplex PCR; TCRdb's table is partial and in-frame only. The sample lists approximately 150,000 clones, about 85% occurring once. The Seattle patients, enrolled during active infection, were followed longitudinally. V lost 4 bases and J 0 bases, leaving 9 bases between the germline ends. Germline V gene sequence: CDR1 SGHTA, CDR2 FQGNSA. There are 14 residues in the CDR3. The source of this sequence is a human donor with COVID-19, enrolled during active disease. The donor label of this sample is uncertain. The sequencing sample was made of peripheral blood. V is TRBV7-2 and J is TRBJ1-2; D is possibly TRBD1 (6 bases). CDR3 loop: CASSSWTANYGYTF. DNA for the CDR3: TGTGCCAGCAGCTCTTGGACAGCTAACTATGGCTACACCTTC.